Below, 5 T cell receptor beta chains from the same sample are listed, as sequenced in a study of identical twins. Via MiXCR, TCRdb re-called the 5' RACE reads, giving one row per CDR3 protein. This table has a few hundred thousand distinct CDR3 sequences, around a tenth appearing once. These same data were also listed under a study on yellow fever vaccine responses in identical twins.

Sequencing was performed on PBMCs. These receptors were obtained from a woman in her late teens or twenties in good health.

The chain couples TRBV7-2 to TRBJ2-7, with TRBD1 identical over 10 bases. Germline CDR1 and CDR2: SGHTA and FQGNSA. The CDR3 covers 14 residues. V gave up 4 bases and J gave up 5 bases; unmatched junction bases: 5. The CDR3 sequence is CASSSRQGAHEQYF. Written as DNA, the CDR3 is TGTGCCAGCAGCTCCCGACAGGGGGCCCACGAGCAGTACTTC.

This clonotype was detected ten times or more. The V gene is TRBV12-3 or TRBV12-4, the J gene TRBJ1-1; 7 positions agree with TRBD1. V lost 2 bases to trimming and J lost 7 bases; unmatched junction nucleotides: 4. CDR3 length: 13 residues. The CDR3 loop is CASSLRQGDEAFF. The CDR3 nucleotides read TGTGCCAGCAGTTTAAGACAGGGAGATGAAGCTTTCTTT.

This clonotype occurred a few times. The gene calls are TRBV20-1 and TRBJ2-1; D may be TRBD2 (5 bases). V was trimmed by 0 bases and J by 9 bases, leaving 18 bases between them. Germline CDR1 is DFQATT and CDR2 is SNEGSKA (reference sequence). This CDR3 comprises 15 residues. CDR3 protein: CSARERSLGGSEQFF. CDR3 coding DNA: TGCAGTGCTAGAGAGAGGAGTTTGGGTGGGAGTGAGCAGTTCTTC.

The sample holds a few counts of this clonotype. The rearrangement uses TRBV5-1 and TRBJ2-7; D possibly uses TRBD1 or TRBD2 (5 bases each). Trimming cost V 4 bases and J 4 bases, with 18 bases left between them. Germline V lookup: CDR1 SGHRS, CDR2 YFSETQ. The CDR3 has 15 residues. The CDR3 DNA sequence: TGCGCCAGCAGCCCGAGAGGGGAACTGGCGTACGAGCAGTACTTC. This gives the protein CASSPRGELAYEQYF.

The chain couples TRBV6-2 or TRBV6-3 to TRBJ2-4; 9 nucleotides match TRBD1. This CDR3 is 14 amino acids long. CDR1 is MNHEY, CDR2 SVGEGT, per germline. The V and J ends lost 10 bases and 3 bases, in that order; junction bases with no gene match: 7. The CDR3 sequence is CATRTGVDKNIQYF. In nucleotides, the CDR3 is TGTGCCACCAGGACAGGGGTGGACAAAAACATTCAGTACTTC.